These T cell receptor beta chains were read from a single sample in a study of blood T cells in healthy people across ages. TCRdb re-derived calls from the 5' RACE reads in MiXCR, one entry per CDR3 protein. The table shows 650,000 to 950,000 distinct CDR3 sequences, with under 45% occurring only once. Sequencing input: blood. These receptors all come from a man aged 55-75 years in good health. CDR3s include the opening cysteine and the closing phenylalanine or tryptophan. The order of the fields is J gene, D gene, V gene, clone size, CDR3 protein, CDR3 DNA. A D gene is named only where the DNA matches it firmly. Size values are once, few and many counts, or a class for expanded clones, and some rows have none.

J gene: TRBJ2-7
D gene: TRBD2
V gene: TRBV11-2
clone size: -
CDR3 protein: CASSFGLAGVEQYF
CDR3 DNA: TGTGCCAGCAGCTTTGGGCTAGCGGGGGTCGAGCAGTACTTC

J gene: TRBJ2-3
D gene: TRBD1
V gene: TRBV6-1
clone size: -
CDR3 protein: CASSATGTGLTDTQYF
CDR3 DNA: TGTGCCAGCAGTGCAACCGGGACAGGATTAACAGATACGCAGTATTTT

J gene: TRBJ1-1
D gene: -
V gene: TRBV10-3
clone size: -
CDR3 protein: CADFTEAFF
CDR3 DNA: TGTGCCGATTTCACTGAAGCTTTCTTT

J gene: TRBJ1-5
D gene: -
V gene: TRBV2
clone size: -
CDR3 protein: CASRLGGATNQPQHF
CDR3 DNA: TGTGCCAGCAGGTTGGGGGGGGCAACTAATCAGCCCCAGCATTTT

J gene: TRBJ1-2
D gene: TRBD1
V gene: TRBV6-6
clone size: -
CDR3 protein: CAINFGTGGGGYTF
CDR3 DNA: TGTGCCATCAACTTCGGGACAGGGGGAGGAGGCTACACCTTC

J gene: TRBJ2-7
D gene: -
V gene: TRBV20-1
clone size: few
CDR3 protein: CSARQGSNSYEQYF
CDR3 DNA: TGCAGTGCTAGACAGGGGTCTAACTCCTACGAGCAGTACTTC

J gene: TRBJ2-2
D gene: TRBD2
V gene: TRBV12-3/TRBV12-4
clone size: -
CDR3 protein: CASSSGGNYGELFF
CDR3 DNA: TGTGCCAGCAGTTCCGGGGGGAATTACGGGGAGCTGTTTTTT

J gene: TRBJ1-4
D gene: TRBD1
V gene: TRBV7-2
clone size: -
CDR3 protein: CASSSGQGVWKLFF
CDR3 DNA: TGTGCTAGCAGCTCAGGACAGGGGGTCTGGAAACTGTTTTTT

J gene: TRBJ2-5
D gene: -
V gene: TRBV6-2/TRBV6-3
clone size: -
CDR3 protein: CASSSVGAQQETQYF
CDR3 DNA: TGTGCCAGCAGTTCGGTGGGGGCACAACAAGAGACCCAGTACTTC

J gene: TRBJ1-1
D gene: -
V gene: TRBV9
clone size: few
CDR3 protein: CASSGTGSGTEAFF
CDR3 DNA: TGTGCCAGCAGCGGAACAGGGTCGGGGACTGAAGCTTTCTTT

J gene: TRBJ2-2
D gene: -
V gene: TRBV3-1
clone size: few
CDR3 protein: CASSRERTGELFF
CDR3 DNA: TGTGCCAGCAGCCGGGAGCGTACCGGGGAGCTGTTTTTT

J gene: TRBJ2-7
D gene: -
V gene: TRBV7-2
clone size: -
CDR3 protein: CASSLEDIVYEQYF
CDR3 DNA: TGTGCCAGCAGCTTAGAGGACATAGTTTACGAGCAGTACTTC

J gene: TRBJ2-1
D gene: -
V gene: TRBV5-1
clone size: -
CDR3 protein: CASSQVPLQGRINEQFF
CDR3 DNA: TGCGCCAGCAGCCAGGTTCCCCTCCAGGGGCGCATTAATGAGCAGTTCTTC

J gene: TRBJ2-7
D gene: -
V gene: TRBV7-8
clone size: -
CDR3 protein: CASSSKRRGGDGYEQYF
CDR3 DNA: TGTGCCAGCAGCTCGAAACGCAGGGGAGGTGATGGCTACGAGCAGTACTTC

J gene: TRBJ2-3
D gene: -
V gene: TRBV29-1
clone size: -
CDR3 protein: CSVEDMADTQYF
CDR3 DNA: TGCAGCGTTGAAGATATGGCAGATACGCAGTATTTT

J gene: TRBJ1-2
D gene: -
V gene: TRBV15
clone size: -
CDR3 protein: CATSRVAGAGGYTF
CDR3 DNA: TGTGCCACCAGCAGAGTTGCAGGGGCTGGGGGCTACACCTTC

J gene: TRBJ2-1
D gene: TRBD2
V gene: TRBV9
clone size: few
CDR3 protein: CASSGRLAGGAYNEQFF
CDR3 DNA: TGTGCCAGCAGCGGAAGACTAGCGGGGGGAGCCTACAATGAGCAGTTCTTC

J gene: TRBJ2-5
D gene: -
V gene: TRBV25-1
clone size: -
CDR3 protein: CASSRLGFRETQYF
CDR3 DNA: TGTGCCAGCAGCCGCCTGGGGTTCAGGGAGACCCAGTACTTC

J gene: TRBJ1-2
D gene: -
V gene: TRBV7-9
clone size: few
CDR3 protein: CASSKDRGGFHGYTF
CDR3 DNA: TGTGCCAGCAGCAAGGACAGAGGAGGGTTCCATGGCTACACCTTC

J gene: TRBJ2-7
D gene: TRBD2
V gene: TRBV20-1
clone size: many
CDR3 protein: CSASAGDSYEQYF
CDR3 DNA: TGCAGTGCTTCAGCGGGGGACTCCTACGAGCAGTACTTC

J gene: TRBJ2-5
D gene: -
V gene: TRBV6-5
clone size: -
CDR3 protein: CASSYSRRQGFPRRQETQYF
CDR3 DNA: TGTGCCAGCAGTTACTCGAGGAGGCAGGGTTTCCCCCGGCGCCAAGAGACCCAGTACTTC

J gene: TRBJ2-3
D gene: TRBD2
V gene: TRBV4-3
clone size: few
CDR3 protein: CASSQTTSVSTDTQYF
CDR3 DNA: TGCGCCAGCAGCCAAACGACTAGCGTTAGCACAGATACGCAGTATTTT

J gene: TRBJ2-1
D gene: TRBD2
V gene: TRBV20-1
clone size: -
CDR3 protein: CSASQSGLAGPYSSYNEQFF
CDR3 DNA: TGCAGTGCTTCGCAATCGGGGCTAGCGGGTCCTTACAGCTCCTACAATGAGCAGTTCTTC

J gene: TRBJ2-5
D gene: TRBD1
V gene: TRBV20-1
clone size: -
CDR3 protein: CSARAVSGQGVVETQYF
CDR3 DNA: TGCAGTGCTAGAGCCGTCTCGGGACAGGGGGTTGTAGAGACCCAGTACTTC

J gene: TRBJ2-7
D gene: -
V gene: TRBV9
clone size: -
CDR3 protein: CASSVDRVASEQYF
CDR3 DNA: TGTGCCAGCAGCGTAGACAGGGTGGCCTCCGAGCAGTACTTC

J gene: TRBJ2-3
D gene: -
V gene: TRBV11-3
clone size: -
CDR3 protein: CASSSRGSYTDTQYF
CDR3 DNA: TGTGCCAGCAGCTCCAGAGGGTCCTACACAGATACGCAGTATTTT

J gene: TRBJ1-4
D gene: TRBD1
V gene: TRBV6-5
clone size: few
CDR3 protein: CASSWGQTNEKLFF
CDR3 DNA: TGTGCCAGCAGTTGGGGACAGACAAATGAAAAACTGTTTTTT

J gene: TRBJ1-2
D gene: -
V gene: TRBV6-1
clone size: -
CDR3 protein: CASGFGGDYGYTF
CDR3 DNA: TGTGCCAGCGGCTTCGGGGGGGACTATGGCTACACCTTC

J gene: TRBJ2-5
D gene: TRBD2
V gene: TRBV9
clone size: -
CDR3 protein: CASSALPTSGGAKTQYF
CDR3 DNA: TGCGCCAGCAGCGCCCTCCCCACTAGCGGGGGGGCGAAGACCCAGTACTTC

J gene: TRBJ1-1
D gene: TRBD1
V gene: TRBV29-1
clone size: -
CDR3 protein: CSVEGLGQGARLSTEAFF
CDR3 DNA: TGCAGCGTTGAGGGGTTGGGGCAGGGGGCTCGTCTTAGTACTGAAGCTTTCTTT

J gene: TRBJ2-2
D gene: -
V gene: TRBV28
clone size: -
CDR3 protein: CASSFDNANTGELFF
CDR3 DNA: TGTGCCAGCAGTTTCGACAATGCGAACACCGGGGAGCTGTTTTTT

J gene: TRBJ2-5
D gene: -
V gene: TRBV9
clone size: few
CDR3 protein: CASSVYGVAEETQYF
CDR3 DNA: TGTGCCAGCAGCGTATATGGAGTAGCGGAAGAGACCCAGTACTTC

J gene: TRBJ1-1
D gene: -
V gene: TRBV14
clone size: -
CDR3 protein: CASSHETGPEAFF
CDR3 DNA: TGTGCCAGCAGCCACGAAACGGGACCTGAAGCTTTCTTT

J gene: TRBJ1-1
D gene: -
V gene: TRBV4-3
clone size: -
CDR3 protein: CASSQGPGDLNTEAFF
CDR3 DNA: TGCGCCAGCAGCCAAGGGCCAGGGGACCTGAACACTGAAGCTTTCTTT

J gene: TRBJ2-5
D gene: TRBD2
V gene: TRBV24-1
clone size: -
CDR3 protein: CVTSDPRTSGETQYF
CDR3 DNA: TGTGTCACCAGTGATCCCCGGACTAGCGGAGAGACCCAGTACTTC

J gene: TRBJ1-1
D gene: -
V gene: TRBV3-1
clone size: -
CDR3 protein: CASSHYSTEAFF
CDR3 DNA: TGTGCCAGCAGCCACTACTCCACTGAAGCTTTCTTT

J gene: TRBJ2-7
D gene: TRBD1
V gene: TRBV6-5
clone size: few
CDR3 protein: CASSSERTGRGYEQYF
CDR3 DNA: TGTGCCAGCAGCTCGGAGCGGACAGGGAGAGGCTACGAGCAGTACTTC

J gene: TRBJ1-5
D gene: -
V gene: TRBV7-2
clone size: -
CDR3 protein: CASSPEGGAQHF
CDR3 DNA: TGTGCCAGCAGCCCAGAGGGGGGAGCCCAGCATTTT

J gene: TRBJ2-7
D gene: TRBD1
V gene: TRBV29-1
clone size: many
CDR3 protein: CSVEVRDRGPYEQYF
CDR3 DNA: TGCAGCGTTGAAGTTCGGGACAGGGGGCCCTACGAGCAGTACTTC

J gene: TRBJ2-3
D gene: TRBD1
V gene: TRBV12-3/TRBV12-4
clone size: -
CDR3 protein: CASTQGARTKDTQYF
CDR3 DNA: TGTGCCAGCACCCAGGGGGCCCGTACTAAAGATACGCAGTATTTT

J gene: TRBJ1-2
D gene: -
V gene: TRBV18
clone size: once
CDR3 protein: CASSPDTTLYGYTF
CDR3 DNA: TGTGCCAGCTCACCCGACACGACCCTCTATGGCTACACCTTC

J gene: TRBJ1-1
D gene: -
V gene: TRBV10-3
clone size: -
CDR3 protein: CASKGTSNLAFF
CDR3 DNA: TGTGCCTCCAAGGGGACGTCCAATCTAGCTTTCTTT

J gene: TRBJ2-6
D gene: -
V gene: TRBV20-1
clone size: -
CDR3 protein: CSADQGAGANVLTF
CDR3 DNA: TGCAGTGCTGATCAGGGAGCTGGGGCCAACGTCCTGACTTTC

J gene: TRBJ2-3
D gene: -
V gene: TRBV7-3
clone size: few
CDR3 protein: CASSLELTSTDTQYF
CDR3 DNA: TGTGCCAGCAGCTTGGAACTCACTAGCACAGATACGCAGTATTTT

J gene: TRBJ2-7
D gene: TRBD2
V gene: TRBV25-1
clone size: -
CDR3 protein: CASSVLRLAGNEQYF
CDR3 DNA: TGTGCCAGCAGTGTATTGAGACTAGCGGGGAATGAGCAGTACTTC

J gene: TRBJ2-3
D gene: TRBD1
V gene: TRBV5-1
clone size: -
CDR3 protein: CASSLDRGPADTQYF
CDR3 DNA: TGCGCCAGCAGCTTGGATAGGGGGCCCGCAGATACGCAGTATTTT

J gene: TRBJ2-3
D gene: -
V gene: TRBV20-1
clone size: few
CDR3 protein: CSARVPPNSEQYF
CDR3 DNA: TGCAGTGCTAGAGTCCCCCCGAATTCTGAGCAGTATTTT

J gene: TRBJ1-2
D gene: -
V gene: TRBV18
clone size: -
CDR3 protein: CASSPLGTNYGYTF
CDR3 DNA: TGTGCCAGCTCACCCCTCGGGACTAACTATGGCTACACCTTC

J gene: TRBJ2-3
D gene: -
V gene: TRBV18
clone size: -
CDR3 protein: CASSPKTGPDTDTQYF
CDR3 DNA: TGTGCCAGCTCCCCAAAGACAGGCCCTGACACAGATACGCAGTATTTT

J gene: TRBJ2-3
D gene: -
V gene: TRBV25-1
clone size: few
CDR3 protein: CASSEYRGADTQYF
CDR3 DNA: TGTGCCAGCAGTGAATACAGAGGGGCAGATACGCAGTATTTT

J gene: TRBJ2-5
D gene: -
V gene: TRBV5-8
clone size: -
CDR3 protein: CASSSDPGGVKTQYF
CDR3 DNA: TGTGCCAGCAGCTCGGATCCGGGGGGCGTGAAGACCCAGTACTTC

J gene: TRBJ1-3
D gene: TRBD1
V gene: TRBV6-1
clone size: -
CDR3 protein: CASSAGTGDSGNTIYF
CDR3 DNA: TGTGCCAGCAGTGCCGGGACAGGGGACTCTGGAAACACCATATATTTT

J gene: TRBJ2-1
D gene: -
V gene: TRBV27
clone size: -
CDR3 protein: CASRPLGDSYNEQFF
CDR3 DNA: TGTGCCAGTCGGCCACTTGGAGACTCCTACAATGAGCAGTTCTTC